A selection of T cell receptor beta chains follows, all from one sample in a study of human T cells and chemical hapten exposure. One entry per CDR3 protein, called by TCRdb with MiXCR from the RACE reads. The sample carries 150,000 to 200,000 distinct CDR3 sequences, 20% to 25% recorded once. The sequences come from whole blood, collected in connection with sensitization to the hapten diphenylcyclopropenone (DPC). The receptors were sampled from a woman aged 40 to 50 with alopecia areata. Some clones in this sample may be carry-over from other donors' samples. The CDR3 runs from the conserved cysteine through the conserved F or W. Fields, in order: CDR3 length, V gene, J gene, CDR3 protein.

>15|TRBV7-2|TRBJ1-2
CASSLVAGANYGYTF
>16|TRBV20-1|TRBJ1-2
CSARAMDGQSNYGYTF
>14|TRBV28|TRBJ2-1
CASSAGLEYNEQFF
>17|TRBV7-8|TRBJ1-5
CASSLGYRGNSNQPQHF
>13|TRBV20-1|TRBJ2-5
CSASGRGGETQYF
>13|TRBV29-1|TRBJ2-2
CSVDRANTGELFF
>15|TRBV5-1|TRBJ1-4
CASSQGQGGSEKLFF
>14|TRBV29-1|TRBJ2-3
CSVRLAGNTDTQYF
>15|TRBV20-1|TRBJ1-1
CSASPPAGIRVIAFF
>17|TRBV28|TRBJ2-1
CASKQRGLGQGDNEQFF
>12|TRBV10-3|TRBJ2-5
CAISESKETQYF
>13|TRBV2|TRBJ2-7
CASRSRSSYEQYF
>16|TRBV6-2/TRBV6-3|TRBJ2-5
CASTPMGTGLQETQYF
>15|TRBV20-1|TRBJ2-2
CSVKEPGMDTGELFF
>15|TRBV27|TRBJ2-3
CASIPGAGGSDTQYF
>13|TRBV10-3|TRBJ2-4
CAISEKGGNIQYF
>15|TRBV6-1|TRBJ1-4
CASSPLGGANEKLFF
>15|TRBV12-3/TRBV12-4|TRBJ2-3
CASTDGTGLPDTQYF
>14|TRBV9|TRBJ1-1
CASSKQGPGTEAFF
>13|TRBV5-4|TRBJ1-5
CASSPGQTQPQHF
>13|TRBV20-1|TRBJ2-3
CSATSGNTDTQYF
>12|TRBV2|TRBJ1-2
CASNQGARGYTF
>14|TRBV20-1|TRBJ1-4
CSAALPGRGEKLFF
>19|TRBV11-2|TRBJ2-1
CASSHPLAGGMSSYNEQFF
>16|TRBV28|TRBJ1-2
CASSPDASPESYGYTF
>14|TRBV7-6|TRBJ2-7
CASSLAGQGYEQYF
>14|TRBV2|TRBJ1-2
CASSEGQAGNGYTF
>14|TRBV12-3/TRBV12-4|TRBJ2-5
CASSLTRKGGTQYF
>11|TRBV5-6|TRBJ2-1
CASSKTHEQFF
>13|TRBV4-2|TRBJ2-2
CASSHGGNGELFF
>12|TRBV29-1|TRBJ2-7
CSGGDRGYEQYF
>17|TRBV14|TRBJ2-7
CASSQFARGGGSYEQYF
>12|TRBV20-1|TRBJ1-2
CSASGTGGGYTF
>17|TRBV7-2|TRBJ2-3
CASSFTGQGSITDTQYF
>14|TRBV7-3|TRBJ1-1
CASSPQGAYTEAFF
>14|TRBV20-1|TRBJ1-1
CSASRTGWNTEAFF
>14|TRBV27|TRBJ1-6
CASSFPGPYSPLHF
>15|TRBV15|TRBJ2-3
CATSRRSGSEDTQYF
>19|TRBV18|TRBJ2-6
CASSPLPGGLSSGANVLTF
>14|TRBV7-2|TRBJ1-2
CASSLAPAYYGYTF
>11|TRBV29-1|TRBJ1-2
CSVWDSYGYTF
>13|TRBV20-1|TRBJ1-2
CSAIRTVGEGYTF